These 22 T cell receptor beta chains originate from one sample sequenced in a study of molecular identifiers for immune sequencing clone quantification. TCRdb re-called the PCR reads through MiXCR, storing one row per CDR3 protein. Of some 40,000 distinct CDR3 sequences detected, 20% to 25% appear once; the ten largest clones hold around 0.98%. The specimen was naive CD8+ T cells from blood, with Jurkat cell RNA spiked in. Documented subset: FACS-sorted CD8+CD4-CCR7+CD45RA+ naive T cells. The receptors originated from a human donor in good health. Some libraries in this study had Jurkat cell RNA spiked in.

Ten or more counts support this clonotype. The CDR3: CASTSGGPNYEQYF. CDR3 bases: TGTGCCAGTACGAGCGGGGGGCCCAACTACGAGCAGTACTTC. The chain combines TRBV19 with TRBJ2-7, with 9 bases fitting TRBD2. This CDR3 is 14 amino acids long. The ends lost 7 bases at V and 3 bases at J; junction bases unmatched: 7. Germline assignment: CDR1 LNHDA and CDR2 SQIVND (reference sequence).

Only a few counts were recorded for this clonotype. The chain employs TRBV12-5 and TRBJ2-3; the D is unclear. The germline V and J ends were trimmed by 6 bases and 2 bases, with 24 bases remaining between them. Germline lookup yields CDR1 LGHNT and CDR2 FRNRAP. The length of the CDR3 is 18 residues. CDR3: CASGYPPASYGFTDTQYF. The DNA of the CDR3 is TGTGCTAGTGGCTACCCCCCCGCCAGTTACGGATTCACAGATACGCAGTATTTT.

The CDR3, as DNA: TGTGCCGGGTCCGACAGGAGCTCCTACGAGCAGTACTTC. Protein: CAGSDRSSYEQYF. This rearrangement joins TRBV6-2 or TRBV6-3 to TRBJ2-7; possibly TRBD1 for D (6 bases). This CDR3 contains 13 residues. The V and J ends lost 11 bases and 0 bases respectively, with 14 bases between them. Germline V gene sequence: CDR1 MNHEY, CDR2 SVGEGT.

This clonotype was detected many times. V is TRBV27 and J is TRBJ2-1; D ambiguous. V lost 3 bases and J lost 8, with 26 bases in between. CDR3 length: 18 residues. CDR1 is MNHEY, CDR2 SMNVEV, per germline (reference sequence). The CDR3 nucleotides read TGTGCCAGCAGTTTTGTTGTAGGTCCCCCGGCTGGCACCCATGAGCAGTTCTTC. Its translation is CASSFVVGPPAGTHEQFF.

This clonotype was seen at least ten times. This chain links TRBV28 with TRBJ1-5; 10 bases are a match to TRBD1. J was trimmed by 5 bases and V by 3 bases; bases with no gene match: 4. Germline V gene sequence: CDR1 MDHEN, CDR2 SYDVKM. The CDR3 totals 15 residues. The CDR3 loop reads CASSLDRGMDQPQHF. The CDR3 DNA is TGTGCCAGCAGTTTGGACAGGGGGATGGATCAGCCCCAGCATTTT.

The chain links TRBV19 to TRBJ1-5; the D gene is possibly TRBD1 (5 bases). Germline lookup yields CDR1 LNHDA and CDR2 SQIVND (reference sequence). Trimming shortened V by 7 bases and J by 8 bases, and 24 bases separated the two germline ends. The length of the CDR3 is 16 residues. DNA for the CDR3: TGTGCCAGTACCCCCTGGGACGGCAGTCCGTTAGAGCCCCAGCATTTT. Amino acid sequence: CASTPWDGSPLEPQHF.

This clonotype was counted ten times or more. The CDR3 DNA follows: TGTGCCAGCAGTTCGACAGGGGCAGGAGAGCAGTACTTC. Its protein is CASSSTGAGEQYF. This chain connects TRBV7-3 to TRBJ2-7; 8 nucleotides align to TRBD1. J gave up 7 bases and V 6 bases, and 8 bases lay outside the gene matches. Germline CDR1 is SGHTA and CDR2 is FQGTGA. The CDR3 length is 13 residues. The entire variable domain, with the rest obtained from reference TRBV7-3 and TRBJ2-7, is as follows: GAGVSQTPSNKVTEKGKYVELRCDPISGHTALYWYRQSLGQGPEFLIYFQGTGAADDSGLPNDRFFAVRPEGSVSTLKIQRTERGDSAVYLCASSSTGAGEQYFGPGTRLTVT.

This clonotype turned up a few times. CDR3 DNA sequence: TGTGCCAGCAGCCCCCGCCCCCGGGAGACCCAGTACTTC. Its translation: CASSPRPRETQYF. V usage is TRBV7-8 and J usage is TRBJ2-5, with D uncertain. The CDR3 has 13 amino acids. CDR1 and CDR2 (germline): SGHVS, FQNEAQ. V was cut by 5 bases and J by 5 bases, with 12 bases left in between.

This clonotype was picked up many times. V usage is TRBV6-2 or TRBV6-3 and J usage is TRBJ2-3; D call uncertain. This CDR3 has 13 amino acids. The V gene lost 7 bases and the J gene lost 2 bases, with 10 bases spanning the gap. Germline V gene data show CDR1 as MNHEY and CDR2 as SVGEGT. CDR3 in DNA: TGTGCCAGCACTCGAGCTCCCACAGATACGCAGTATTTT. Its protein product is CASTRAPTDTQYF.

This clonotype was counted ten times or more. The chain employs TRBV7-9 and TRBJ2-2; 10 bases match TRBD1. This CDR3 has 15 residues. Germline CDR1 reads SEHNR; CDR2 reads FQNEAQ (reference sequence). Trimming cost V 4 bases and J 4 bases; bases outside gene matches: 3. The CDR3, as DNA: TGTGCCAGCAGCTGGGGGACAGGGGTCACCGGGGAGCTGTTTTTT. Its translation is CASSWGTGVTGELFF.

This clonotype has a count of ten or more. V is TRBV7-9 and J is TRBJ2-2, with D maybe TRBD2 (5 bases). This CDR3 spans 17 amino acids. CDR1 is SEHNR, CDR2 FQNEAQ, per germline (reference sequence). Trimming removed 5 bases from V and 0 bases from J, with 16 bases in between. The CDR3 DNA reads as TGTGCCAGCAGCCCAAGCTCCCGGGGAGCGAACACCGGGGAGCTGTTTTTT. The encoded protein is CASSPSSRGANTGELFF.

Of note for this clonotype: This may stem from a read error, because a much larger clone lies one nucleotide away. V is TRBV3-1 and J is TRBJ2-1, with unresolved D. The germline V gene encodes CDR1 LGHDT and CDR2 YNNKEL (reference sequence). The CDR3 is made up of 13 amino acids. The CDR3 nucleotides are TGTGCCAGCGGCCAAGACTCGAGCAGTGAGCAGTTCTTC. Its protein is CASGQDSSSEQFF.

This clonotype was found many times. CDR3 protein: CASSQDSGNYNEQFF. Written as DNA, the CDR3 is TGCGCCAGCAGCCAAGATTCGGGCAATTACAATGAGCAGTTCTTC. The V call is TRBV4-3, the J call TRBJ2-1; D is unresolved. Deletions cut 0 bases from V and 4 bases from J, with 10 bases between. The CDR3 is 15 amino acids. The V gene's germline CDR1 is LGHNA and CDR2 YSLEER.

This clonotype has a count of ten or more. The chain carries TRBV4-1 and TRBJ2-7; 7 nucleotides align to TRBD1. V lost 0 bases, J lost 2 bases, and 7 bases stayed unmatched. CDR3 length: 16 residues. CDR1 MGHRA and CDR2 YSYEKL come from the germline V gene. CDR3: CASSQDQRQGTYEQYF. The CDR3 bases are TGCGCCAGCAGCCAAGACCAGCGACAGGGCACCTACGAGCAGTACTTC.

This clonotype was recorded at least ten times. The genes are TRBV30 and TRBJ2-7; 7 bases are shared with TRBD1. Germline CDR1 GTSNPN, CDR2 SVGIG (reference sequence). Losses at the gene ends were 1 base for V and 5 bases for J; bases not matched to a gene: 11. CDR3 length equals 15 residues. CDR3 in DNA: TGTGCCTGGAGTGACGGACAGGATCTCCTAGACGAGCAGTACTTC. Translated: CAWSDGQDLLDEQYF.

This clonotype has ten or more counts. The rearrangement joins TRBV4-3 to TRBJ2-1; D unclear. Trimming took 3 bases from V and 3 from J, leaving 15 bases between them. The germline gives CDR1 LGHNA, CDR2 YSLEER. The CDR3 sequence is 16 residues long. CDR3 in DNA: TGCGCCAGCAGCCAGAGGTTCCTCGTAAACTACAATGAGCAGTTCTTC. Protein sequence: CASSQRFLVNYNEQFF.

The chain employs TRBV5-1 and TRBJ2-4; no clear D. Between the trimmed V and J ends, which lost 0 bases and 5 bases, there was a span of 6 bases. This CDR3 contains 13 residues. Germline assignment: CDR1 SGHRS and CDR2 YFSETQ. CDR3: CASSLEGENIQYF. The CDR3 nucleotides read TGCGCCAGCAGCTTGGAGGGCGAAAACATTCAGTACTTC.

This clonotype has at least ten counts. This chain connects TRBV9 to TRBJ2-3; 7 bases are a match to TRBD2. The V gene's germline CDR1 is SGDLS and CDR2 YYNGEE. V lost 3 bases, J lost 6 bases, and 16 bases stayed unmatched. The CDR3 spans 17 residues. CDR3 protein: CASSGGGYSGLADTQYF. The CDR3 DNA sequence: TGTGCCAGCAGCGGGGGGGGTTACTCTGGCCTGGCGGATACGCAGTATTTT.

Concerning this clonotype itself: An end of the junction does not agree with germline; a read error may underlie this. The J gene is TRBJ1-1, the V gene TRBV30; 7 nucleotides line up with TRBD1. Germline V gives CDR1 GTSNPN, CDR2 SVGIG (reference sequence). The CDR3 is 15 residues long. CDR3 amino acids: CAWSTRDRVWTEALF. The CDR3 coding sequence is TGTGCCTGGAGTACCCGTGACAGGGTTTGGACTGAAGCTCTCTTT.

This clonotype was seen more than once but under ten times. A single base separates this from a much larger clone, so it may be a read error. This sequence joins TRBV4-1 and TRBJ2-5; D gene uncertain. The CDR3 has 12 amino acids. Germline V gives CDR1 MGHRA, CDR2 YSYEKL. In nucleotides, the CDR3 is TGCGCCAGCAGCCAAGATGGAGAGGCCCAGTACTTC. Amino acids: CASSQDGEAQYF.

In its sample, this clonotype was seen a few times. The chain employs TRBV5-6 and TRBJ2-7, with TRBD2 matching 7 bases. The germline V gene has CDR1 SGHDT and CDR2 YYEEEE. Germline trimming cut 0 bases from V and 6 bases from J; bases unmatched to any gene: 3. The CDR3 is 13 residues long. The CDR3 sequence is CASSLVGGSEQYF. The CDR3 DNA reads as TGTGCCAGCAGCTTGGTCGGGGGGTCCGAGCAGTACTTC.

This clonotype was found many times. V and J are TRBV6-2 or TRBV6-3 and TRBJ1-1; tentative D call: TRBD1 (6 bases). Germline values: CDR1 MNHEY, CDR2 SVGEGT. The CDR3 has 16 amino acids. Deletions cut 0 bases from V and 4 bases from J, with 15 bases between. CDR3 sequence reads: CASSYSRIGGTTEAFF. DNA for the CDR3: TGTGCCAGCAGTTACTCGCGTATAGGGGGGACCACTGAAGCTTTCTTT.